The 20 T cell receptor beta chains below come from one sample, sequenced in a study of cytomegalovirus exposure and HLA in healthy donors. Primers included in the PCR were 60 Vbeta and 13 Jbeta primers. Libraries were prepared by immunoSEQ multiplex PCR; TCRdb keeps only in-frame clonotypes and omits some of them. The sample includes under 200,000 clones, roughly three quarters of them seen just once. Sequencing used PBMCs. The receptors were gathered from a woman aged 50 to 60 in good health and CMV-seronegative.

The rearrangement uses TRBV7-2 and TRBJ2-7, with 14 nucleotides matching TRBD2. V dropped 6 bases and J dropped 3; count of bases not matched to a gene: 7. Germline values: CDR1 SGHTA, CDR2 FQGNSA. This CDR3 is 16 amino acids long. The CDR3 nucleotides are TGTGCCAGCAGTCCGGGACTAGCGGGAGAAGGCTACGAGCAGTACTTC. Translation gives CASSPGLAGEGYEQYF.

This chain connects TRBV19 to TRBJ1-5; D is uncertain. Germline V gives CDR1 LNHDA, CDR2 SQIVND (reference sequence). The V and J ends lost 4 bases and 4 bases respectively, with 17 bases between them. CDR3 length equals 16 residues. CDR3 DNA: TGTGCCAGTAGTACCCTCGATGGGCGGAGGAATCAGCCCCAGCATTTT. Its protein is CASSTLDGRRNQPQHF. The full variable domain, rest sourced from reference TRBV19 and TRBJ1-5, is DGGITQSPKYLFRKEGQNVTLSCEQNLNHDAMYWYRQDPGQGLRLIYYSQIVNDFQKGDIAEGYSVSREKKESFPLTVTSAQKNPTAFYLCASSTLDGRRNQPQHFGDGTRLSIL.

This clone was seen only a few times. The chain combines TRBV5-6 with TRBJ1-1; TRBD1 matches 8 bases. Trimming cost V 4 bases and J 8 bases; bases outside gene matches: 4. Looked up from germline, CDR1 is SGHDT and CDR2 is YYEEEE. There are 12 residues in the CDR3. CDR3 coding DNA: TGTGCCAGCAGCCCCCGGGACAGGGAAGCTTTCTTT. Its protein is CASSPRDREAFF.

The rearrangement joins TRBV27 to TRBJ1-2; D is perhaps TRBD1 (5 bases). This CDR3 has 16 amino acids. Germline V lookup: CDR1 MNHEY, CDR2 SMNVEV (reference sequence). Between the trimmed V and J ends, which lost 2 bases and 0 bases, there was a span of 13 bases. The DNA for the CDR3 is TGTGCCAGCAGTTTAGGGGGGATCGGGGCTAACTATGGCTACACCTTC. Protein: CASSLGGIGANYGYTF.

The rearrangement uses TRBV4-2 and TRBJ2-5, with a tentative D call TRBD2 (6 bases). CDR1 LGHNA and CDR2 YNFKEQ come from the germline V gene. The CDR3 length is 17 residues. Trimming left V 1 base short and J 5 bases short, with 20 bases between. The CDR3 region has the DNA TGTGCCAGCAGCCAAGCTTCGAGCGGGTGGCCAGGTGAGACCCAGTACTTC. Amino acid sequence: CASSQASSGWPGETQYF.

This clone was seen a few times. The chain links TRBV7-9 to TRBJ1-5, with D maybe TRBD1 (5 bases). The CDR3 has 15 amino acids. Germline assignment: CDR1 SEHNR and CDR2 FQNEAQ (reference sequence). V was trimmed by 1 base and J by 4 bases, leaving 11 bases between them. The CDR3 loop is CASSLEGQKNQPQHF. The CDR3, as DNA: TGTGCCAGCAGCTTAGAGGGGCAGAAGAATCAGCCCCAGCATTTT.

This clone was counted a single time. J is TRBJ2-2 and V is TRBV11-2; 10 bases map to TRBD2. Germline-derived CDR1 and CDR2 are SGHAT and FQNNGV. This CDR3 has 18 residues. The junction had 15 bases not matched to a gene; V was cut back by 11 bases and J by 0 bases. The CDR3 region has the DNA TGTGCCGGCACCAGGGGAAGCGGGAGGGGATCGAACACCGGGGAGCTGTTTTTT. Translation gives CAGTRGSGRGSNTGELFF. Full variable domain (rest looked up from reference TRBV11-2 and TRBJ2-2): EAGVAQSPRYKIIEKRQSVAFWCNPISGHATLYWYQQILGQGPKLLIQFQNNGVVDDSQLPKDRFSAERLKGVDSTLKIQPAKLEDSAVYLCAGTRGSGRGSNTGELFFGEGSRLTVL.

This chain connects TRBV11-3 to TRBJ2-1; 10 nucleotides align to TRBD2. The CDR3 spans 17 residues. J was trimmed by 1 base and V by 5 bases; bases with no gene match: 8. Germline CDR1 is SGHNT and CDR2 is YENEEA. The CDR3 loop is CASSVGGSGRSYNEQFF. CDR3 nucleotides: TGTGCCAGCAGCGTAGGGGGTAGCGGGAGGTCCTACAATGAGCAGTTCTTC. Complete variable domain (other parts from reference TRBV11-3 and TRBJ2-1): EAGVVQSPRYKIIEKKQPVAFWCNPISGHNTLYWYLQNLGQGPELLIRYENEEAVDDSQLPKDRFSAERLKGVDSTLKIQPAELGDSAVYLCASSVGGSGRSYNEQFFGPGTRLTVL.

This clone has more than one count but fewer than ten. The DNA for the CDR3 is TGTGCCAGCAGTTACTCGAGGGGGACCGACAATGAGCAGTTCTTC. It codes for CASSYSRGTDNEQFF. This sequence joins TRBV6-6 and TRBJ2-1; D perhaps matches TRBD1 (6 bases). V shed 0 bases and J shed 5 bases, with 11 bases lying between them. The CDR3 spans 15 residues. CDR1 MNHNY and CDR2 SVGAGI come from the germline V gene (reference sequence).

The chain employs TRBV19 and TRBJ1-5; D is uncertain. Germline loops: CDR1 LNHDA, CDR2 SQIVND (reference sequence). V was pared by 7 bases and J by 2 bases, with 15 bases between. This CDR3 contains 15 residues. The CDR3 nucleotides are TGTGCCAGTACCTATGGAGGGTCAGGCAATCAGCCCCAGCATTTT. Translation gives CASTYGGSGNQPQHF.

The sample holds a few counts of this clone. The same CDR3 also results from other DNA sequences found in this sample. The V gene is TRBV7-3, the J gene TRBJ2-3; D may be TRBD2 (6 bases). The V and J ends lost 1 base and 1 base respectively, with 12 bases between them. The CDR3 sequence is 16 residues long. Germline V gene lookup returns CDR1 SGHTA and CDR2 FQGTGA. The CDR3 sequence: CASSLNGGEGTDTQYF. DNA for the CDR3: TGTGCCAGCAGCTTAAACGGGGGAGAAGGCACAGATACGCAGTATTTT. The whole variable domain, filled in from reference TRBV7-3 and TRBJ2-3, reads GAGVSQTPSNKVTEKGKYVELRCDPISGHTALYWYRQSLGQGPEFLIYFQGTGAADDSGLPNDRFFAVRPEGSVSTLKIQRTERGDSAVYLCASSLNGGEGTDTQYFGPGTRLTVL.

This rearrangement joins TRBV7-2 to TRBJ1-2, with a tentative D call TRBD1 (5 bases). CDR1 and CDR2 (germline): SGHTA, FQGNSA. CDR3 length equals 14 residues. Trimming removed 2 bases at V and 5 bases at J, with 12 bases between. The CDR3 protein is CASSLSQGLYGYTF. CDR3 coding DNA: TGTGCCAGCAGCTTATCCCAGGGATTGTATGGCTACACCTTC.

The V gene is TRBV7-8, the J gene TRBJ2-5; TRBD1 matches 8 bases. The end of the DNA is better explained by TRBJ2-7, so the J call may be wrong. The CDR3 extends over 16 amino acids. From germline, CDR1 is SGHVS and CDR2 FQNEAQ. This CDR3 reads CASSSGVLDRAREQYF. CDR3 sequence (DNA): TGTGCCAGCAGCTCAGGAGTCCTGGACAGGGCTCGCGAGCAGTACTTC.

In this sample, this clone turned up a few times. The chain combines TRBV29-1 with TRBJ2-3; 8 positions match TRBD2. Trimming removed 6 bases from V and 1 base from J; junction bases left unmatched: 9. From germline, CDR1 is SQVTM and CDR2 ANQGSEA. There are 15 residues in the CDR3. The CDR3, as DNA: TGCAGCGTCAACTTAGCGGGGTTGGGCACAGATACGCAGTATTTT. It translates to CSVNLAGLGTDTQYF.

The chain is built from TRBV4-1 and TRBJ2-3, with D possibly matching TRBD2 (6 bases). Per germline, CDR1 MGHRA and CDR2 YSYEKL. The CDR3 length is 14 residues. V was pared by 4 bases and J by 1 base, with 9 bases between. CDR3 bases: TGCGCCAGCAGCCTTGAGCGGGGCACAGATACGCAGTATTTT. Amino acids: CASSLERGTDTQYF.

This chain uses TRBV2 with TRBJ2-5, with 10 bases matching TRBD2. The germline CDR1 and CDR2 sequences are SNHLY and FYNNEI. V lost 5 bases and J lost 5; bases outside the gene matches: 11. This CDR3 has 16 amino acids. As DNA, the CDR3 is TGTGCCAGCAGTAAAGGACTAGCGGCGTCGTTGGAGACCCAGTACTTC. Encoded protein: CASSKGLAASLETQYF.

V and J are TRBV10-3 and TRBJ2-1; D possibly corresponds to TRBD1 (5 bases). The germline V gene has CDR1 ENHRY and CDR2 SYGVKD. V dropped 0 bases and J dropped 2 bases, with 8 bases sitting between them. The CDR3 contains 15 residues. The CDR3 DNA sequence: TGTGCCATCAGTGAGTCGATAGGGGCCTACAATGAGCAGTTCTTC. As protein: CAISESIGAYNEQFF.

For this clone: No conserved phenylalanine or tryptophan is present at the end of the CDR3, so a read error is the likely explanation. It is unclear where the CDR3 begins or ends on the DNA, so no DNA is shown, and the CDR3 is as TCRdb lists it. The rearrangement links TRBV18 to TRBJ1-4. Germline V gene data show CDR1 as KGHSH and CDR2 as LQKENI. Termini included, the CDR3 measures 12 amino acids. The CDR3 here is CASSPSGGQWTI.

The chain links TRBV5-6 to TRBJ2-3, with D perhaps TRBD2 (5 bases). CDR1 and CDR2 (germline): SGHDT, YYEEEE. CDR3 length: 12 amino acids. V shed 5 bases and J shed 4 bases, with 8 bases lying between them. CDR3 sequence (DNA): TGTGCCAGCAGGCGGAGGTCAGATACGCAGTATTTT. Its translation: CASRRRSDTQYF.

The rearrangement joins TRBV19 to TRBJ2-2; D may be TRBD1 (6 bases). The germline V gene encodes CDR1 LNHDA and CDR2 SQIVND (reference sequence). The V gene lost 6 bases and the J gene lost 4 bases, with 12 bases spanning the gap. The CDR3 has 14 amino acids. Here the CDR3 DNA reads TGTGCCAGTAGATGGGACACGACCACCGGGGAGCTGTTTTTT. Its protein product is CASRWDTTTGELFF.